This T cell receptor beta chain was identified during a study of T-cell reconstitution after alpha-beta-depleted transplantation in children. Study-wide findings and caveats: Several hundred expanded graft clones reportedly gave rise to the alpha-beta T cells present about two months after transplant. There were some patients whose high TCRbeta diversity at day 60 came from surviving recipient T cells and thymic progenitors. T cells produced anew were the main source of T-cell counts and diversity one year after transplant.

Construction of the TCRbeta library involved unique molecular identifiers. TCRdb analysed the PCR reads with MiXCR anew, one entry per CDR3 protein. The sample comprises a few hundred thousand distinct CDR3 sequences, over 20% of which are singletons, and around a third rests with the top ten. As concerns this clonotype: Antigen specificity is unknown.

The germline V gene has CDR1 SGDLS and CDR2 YYNGEE. J was trimmed by 3 bases and V by 4 bases; bases with no gene match: 15. The CDR3 spans 17 residues. Sequencing used PBMCs, obtained before TCRalphabeta/CD19-depleted stem cell transplant. The source is a boy younger than two with Wiskott-Aldrich syndrome, due to receive a stem cell transplant. This chain uses TRBV9 with TRBJ2-7, with 8 positions matching TRBD1. CDR3 amino acids: CASSRGQESHSGYEQYF. For the CDR3, the DNA is TGTGCCAGCAGCAGGGGACAGGAGTCCCACTCGGGCTACGAGCAGTACTTC.